This T cell receptor beta chain was captured by sequencing in a study of cytomegalovirus exposure and HLA in healthy donors. General study results and limits: Within a later analysis, the majority of CMV-associated TCR beta chains appeared HLA-restricted. Highly shared sequence variants in one cluster were likely a sequencing artifact.

Donors were ostensibly healthy at sampling, although undocumented immune exposures were probable. The primer mix had 60 Vbeta and 13 Jbeta primers. Methods used by the authors: As a later analysis found, there were 82 million or so unique TCR beta chains, of which roughly 11 million were shared. Profiling relied on immunoSEQ multiplex PCR, and the TCRdb table lists in-frame clones only, not all of them. The D gene and trimming were derived from the DNA, and the V and J assignments and clone size from that table. The sample includes around 170,000 clones, 75% to 85% of them seen just once. In regard to this clone: Its specificity is unknown.

The CDR3 length is 16 residues. Germline CDR1 PRHDT, CDR2 FYEKMQ (reference sequence). V dropped 0 bases and J dropped 0 bases, with 9 bases sitting between them. The rearrangement links TRBV13 to TRBJ1-5; D is unresolved. Input material: PBMCs. The sequence was collected from a woman aged 18-29 years in good health and CMV-seronegative. The CDR3 loop is CASSLGPTYSNQPQHF. The DNA for the CDR3 is TGTGCCAGCAGCTTAGGCCCAACCTATAGCAATCAGCCCCAGCATTTT.